This T cell receptor (beta chain) was captured in a study of PD-1 blockade in classical Hodgkin lymphoma. Study-level results: Healthy donors reportedly exceeded newly diagnosed patients in baseline TCR diversity. Sources of repertoire differences remain undefined, possibly disease activity or prior therapy. Patients who responded completely had about the same baseline diversity as newly diagnosed patients. TCR diversity rose significantly by C4D1 in CD4+ but not CD8+ cells.

CDR1 MDHEN and CDR2 SYDVKM come from the germline V gene. V was clipped by 5 bases and J by 8 bases; unmatched bases: 15. There are 16 residues in the CDR3. This clone was observed once. As yet, its antigen is unknown. Each patient relapsed following autologous stem cell transplantation, and prior brentuximab vedotin exposure differed. This table comes from immunoSEQ multiplex PCR, and its TCRdb copy is limited to in-frame clones, with some not included. The sample carries roughly 40,000 clones, 87% recorded once. This TCR came from a human donor with classical Hodgkin lymphoma. Sequencing used peripheral blood mononuclear cells (PBMCs), obtained at baseline. The V gene is TRBV28, the J gene TRBJ1-2, with 9 nucleotides matching TRBD1. Here the CDR3 reads CASSTMGDRAGLGYTF. CDR3 nucleotide sequence: TGTGCCAGCAGTACTATGGGGGACAGGGCTGGTTTGGGCTACACCTTC.